What follows are 23 T cell receptor beta chains derived from one specimen sequenced in a study of blood T cells in healthy people across ages. Through a sample-barcoded 5' primer and a J-beta primer mix, a second PCR was run for 7 to 11 cycles. TCRdb itself ran the 5' RACE reads through MiXCR, one entry per CDR3 protein. The top ten hold 3% to 4% of the sample, which has under 800,000 distinct CDR3 sequences, under 25% seen once. The sequencing sample was made of blood. Receptors were obtained from a man in his sixties or seventies in good health.

The rearrangement links TRBV6-1 to TRBJ2-3; 11 bases align to TRBD2. CDR3 size: 15 residues. The trim removed 11 bases at V and 0 bases at J, leaving 7 bases unmatched. Germline V CDR1 and CDR2: MNHNS, SASEGT. As DNA, the CDR3 is TGTGCCGGCCGACTAGCGGGAACTAGCACAGATACGCAGTATTTT. It encodes CAGRLAGTSTDTQYF.

The V gene is TRBV20-1, the J gene TRBJ1-3; D might be TRBD1 (6 bases). The CDR3 runs 14 residues. Germline V gene data show CDR1 as DFQATT and CDR2 as SNEGSKA (reference sequence). V lost 6 bases and J 0 bases, leaving 12 bases between the germline ends. The CDR3, as DNA: TGCAGTGCCGGACAGTTTCTCTCTGGAAACACCATATATTTT. This translates into CSAGQFLSGNTIYF.

Worth noting for this clonotype: At one of its ends the junction is not consistent with the germline gene, which may arise from a read error. J is TRBJ1-5 and V is TRBV7-6; D not certain. The CDR3 has 13 amino acids. Germline V gene data show CDR1 as SGHVS and CDR2 as FNYEAQ. This CDR3 reads CVSSRDSNQPQHF. CDR3 DNA: TGTGTCAGCAGCCGCGATAGCAATCAGCCCCAGCATTTT. The variable domain in full, completed from reference TRBV7-6 and TRBJ1-5, reads GAGVSQSPRYKVTKRGQDVALRCDPISGHVSLYWYRQALGQGPEFLTYFNYEAQQDKSGLPNDRFSAERPEGSISTLTIQRTEQRDSAMYRCVSSRDSNQPQHFGDGTRLSIL.

This rearrangement joins TRBV5-1 to TRBJ2-3, with 12 bases that match TRBD2. Germline V CDR1 and CDR2: SGHRS, YFSETQ. The ends lost 4 bases at V and 5 bases at J; junction bases unmatched: 8. There are 16 residues in the CDR3. The CDR3: CASSPALAGGGDTQYF. CDR3 DNA: TGCGCCAGCAGCCCAGCCCTAGCGGGAGGGGGAGATACGCAGTATTTT.

In its sample, this clonotype was seen a few times. The rearrangement uses TRBV7-8 and TRBJ2-1; D unclear. Germline V gives CDR1 SGHVS, CDR2 FQNEAQ. V lost 1 base and J 4 bases, leaving 8 bases between the germline ends. CDR3 length equals 14 residues. The CDR3 sequence is CASSLDAVYNEQFF. In nucleotides, the CDR3 is TGTGCCAGCAGCTTAGATGCGGTATACAATGAGCAGTTCTTC.

This clonotype has a handful of counts. The rearrangement uses TRBV6-6 and TRBJ2-6; TRBD1 matches 7 bases. The trim removed 2 bases at V and 2 bases at J, leaving 0 bases unmatched. The germline gives CDR1 MNHNY, CDR2 SVGAGI (reference sequence). This CDR3 is built from 15 residues. The DNA of the CDR3 is TGTGCCAGCAGTTACGACAGGGCTGGGGCCAACGTCCTGACTTTC. Its translation is CASSYDRAGANVLTF.

The chain combines TRBV10-3 with TRBJ1-1; possibly TRBD1 for D (6 bases). In germline, CDR1 is ENHRY, CDR2 SYGVKD. This CDR3 contains 15 residues. The V end lost 0 bases, the J end lost 2 bases, and 10 bases lay between the germline ends. As DNA, the CDR3 is TGTGCCATCAGTGAGTCCCAGGGGTCCAACACTGAAGCTTTCTTT. As protein: CAISESQGSNTEAFF.

This sequence joins TRBV9 and TRBJ2-3; D is ambiguous. CDR3 length equals 14 residues. CDR1 and CDR2 from the germline V gene are SGDLS and YYNGEE. V was clipped by 7 bases and J by 0 bases, with 12 bases between them. The CDR3 reads CASGFGSSTDTQYF. The CDR3 DNA reads as TGTGCCAGCGGTTTTGGTTCGAGCACAGATACGCAGTATTTT.

This clonotype was found many times. This sequence joins TRBV3-1 and TRBJ2-6, with a tentative D call TRBD1 (5 bases). The CDR3 is made up of 15 amino acids. Deletions cut 2 bases from V and 2 bases from J, with 7 bases between. Germline V gene lookup returns CDR1 LGHDT and CDR2 YNNKEL (reference sequence). The CDR3 coding sequence is TGTGCCAGCAGCCAACAAGGGGCTGGGGCCAACGTCCTGACTTTC. Translating it yields CASSQQGAGANVLTF.

The J gene is TRBJ1-1, the V gene TRBV7-9; D is undetermined. This CDR3 has 12 amino acids. V was shortened by 7 bases and J by 1 base, with 7 bases between the two germline ends. CDR1 and CDR2 (germline): SEHNR, FQNEAQ (reference sequence). The CDR3 spells CASKRGNTEAFF. The CDR3 region has the DNA TGTGCCAGCAAACGAGGGAACACTGAAGCTTTCTTT.

The chain couples TRBV9 to TRBJ1-2, with D unclear. The germline CDR1 and CDR2 sequences are SGDLS and YYNGEE. V shed 0 bases and J shed 4 bases, with 7 bases lying between them. This CDR3 has 13 amino acids. CDR3: CASSVGRSYGYTF. DNA for the CDR3: TGTGCCAGCAGCGTAGGACGGAGCTATGGCTACACCTTC.

This clonotype showed up just a few times. With a much larger clone just one base away, this may be a read error. The rearrangement uses TRBV4-1 and TRBJ2-5; 10 nucleotides agree with TRBD2. Germline assignment: CDR1 MGHRA and CDR2 YSYEKL. The CDR3 is made up of 14 amino acids. CDR3 sequence (DNA): TGCGCCAGCAGCTTCCTAGCGGGAGTAGAGACCCAGTCCTTC. Its protein product is CASSFLAGVETQSF.

DNA of the CDR3: TGTGCCATCGCAGTGAGAGGGGATGGAGATACGCAGTATTTT. Amino acids: CAIAVRGDGDTQYF. The rearrangement joins TRBV10-3 to TRBJ2-3; D may match TRBD1 or TRBD2 (5 bases each). V was clipped by 8 bases and J by 5 bases, with 17 bases between them. CDR3 length: 14 residues. Germline values: CDR1 ENHRY, CDR2 SYGVKD.

The chain carries TRBV10-3 and TRBJ2-3; 10 bases are shared with TRBD2. With 7 bases clipped from V and 3 bases from J, the junction kept 4 bases outside the gene matches. The CDR3 is made up of 14 amino acids. The germline V gene has CDR1 ENHRY and CDR2 SYGVKD. The CDR3 region is CAITSGRETDTQYF. The CDR3 DNA is TGTGCCATCACCAGCGGGAGGGAGACAGATACGCAGTATTTT.

In the case of this clonotype: The junction departs from germline at one end; a sequencing error may be responsible. The V and J genes are TRBV14 and TRBJ1-6; a possible D gene is TRBD1 (5 bases). Per the germline V gene, CDR1 is SGHDN and CDR2 is FVKESK. This CDR3 has 13 residues. CDR3 in DNA: TGTGTCAGCGCTCCGAGACAGAATTCACCCCTCCACTTT. Amino acids: CVSAPRQNSPLHF.

This clonotype turned up a few times. The genes are TRBV5-1 and TRBJ2-1; TRBD1 is a possible D gene (6 bases). V lost 7 bases to trimming and J lost 4 bases, with 18 bases between them. From germline, CDR1 is SGHRS and CDR2 YFSETQ. The CDR3 runs to 15 residues. The CDR3 loop reads CASRPQGLTYNEQFF. The CDR3, as DNA: TGCGCCAGCCGACCCCAGGGGCTAACTTACAATGAGCAGTTCTTC.

The rearrangement links TRBV14 to TRBJ2-5; D gene ambiguous. The CDR3 extends over 15 amino acids. V lost 0 bases and J lost 11, with 19 bases in between. Germline V gene data show CDR1 as SGHDN and CDR2 as FVKESK. CDR3 bases: TGTGCCAGCAGCCAAGACGCAGGATGGTTAACGGAGCAGTACTTC. Encoded protein: CASSQDAGWLTEQYF.

The chain joins TRBV12-3 or TRBV12-4 to TRBJ2-7; no clear D. The CDR3 has 13 residues. Trimming stripped 3 bases from V and 3 bases from J, with 9 bases between. Here the CDR3 DNA reads TGTGCCAGCAGTTTTTTAAGGCACTACGAGCAGTACTTC. Amino acids: CASSFLRHYEQYF.

The chain carries TRBV29-1 and TRBJ2-5, with 8 bases lining up with TRBD1. This CDR3 has 12 residues. CDR1 and CDR2 from the germline V gene are SQVTM and ANQGSEA. Germline trimming cut 6 bases from V and 5 bases from J; bases unmatched to any gene: 5. The CDR3: CSVRDRGETQYF. CDR3 nucleotide sequence: TGCAGCGTCCGCGACAGGGGTGAGACCCAGTACTTC.

This sequence joins TRBV5-1 and TRBJ1-6; weak D call: TRBD1 (6 bases). Germline values: CDR1 SGHRS, CDR2 YFSETQ. Between the trimmed V and J ends, which lost 4 bases and 7 bases, there was a span of 18 bases. The CDR3 has 16 amino acids. CDR3 in amino acids: CASSPQGGQGNSPLHF. The CDR3 bases are TGCGCCAGCAGCCCCCAAGGGGGACAAGGAAATTCACCCCTCCACTTT.

There are a few counts of this clonotype. This chain's CDR3 is CSVSGTSGIPFYNEQFF. Here the CDR3 DNA reads TGCAGCGTATCCGGGACTAGCGGAATACCCTTCTACAATGAGCAGTTCTTC. This chain connects TRBV29-1 to TRBJ2-1; 11 nucleotides line up with TRBD2. The CDR3 loop spans 17 amino acids. Per germline, CDR1 SQVTM and CDR2 ANQGSEA. V lost 6 bases, J lost 3 bases, and 13 bases stayed unmatched.

The chain links TRBV11-2 to TRBJ2-7; the D gene is possibly TRBD2 (5 bases). Gene TRBJ2-1 matches the end of the DNA better, so the J call may be wrong. The germline V gene has CDR1 SGHAT and CDR2 FQNNGV. There are 14 residues in the CDR3. Here the CDR3 DNA reads TGTGCCAGCAGCACTAGATTAATCGACAATGAGCAGTTCTTC. It yields the protein CASSTRLIDNEQFF.

J is TRBJ1-5 and V is TRBV20-1, with TRBD1 identical over 7 bases. In germline, CDR1 is DFQATT, CDR2 SNEGSKA (reference sequence). V lost 3 bases and J lost 3; bases outside the gene matches: 5. The CDR3 has 14 amino acids. This chain's CDR3 is CSARGDSPNQPQHF. In DNA, the CDR3 is TGCAGTGCTAGGGGGGACAGCCCCAATCAGCCCCAGCATTTT.